This TCR beta chain was documented in a study of cytotoxic CD8 clonotypes in ibrutinib-treated CLL. Across the whole study: Sequenced samples delivered averages of around 260,000 productive templates and around 90,000 productive rearrangements.

Study-level findings and limits: Public clonotypes occurred uncommonly; on treatment, they contracted or remained stable.

TCRdb's copy holds only in-frame clones and misses some; the assay was immunoSEQ multiplex PCR. Of 75,000 to 80,000 clones in the sample, over 80% were seen once. In the case of this clone: The antigen remains unidentified.

V lost 6 bases and J lost 0, with 6 bases in between. The CDR3 has 12 amino acids. CDR1 is MNHNY and CDR2 is SVGAGI in the germline V gene (reference sequence). This chain joins TRBV6-6 and TRBJ2-7, with D unresolved. The sample in question was PBMCs, obtained after 24 months of ibrutinib treatment. The receptor comes from a human donor with chronic lymphocytic leukemia. The CDR3 DNA reads TGTGCCAGCAGCTCGGTCTCCTACGAGCAGTACTTC. As protein: CASSSVSYEQYF.